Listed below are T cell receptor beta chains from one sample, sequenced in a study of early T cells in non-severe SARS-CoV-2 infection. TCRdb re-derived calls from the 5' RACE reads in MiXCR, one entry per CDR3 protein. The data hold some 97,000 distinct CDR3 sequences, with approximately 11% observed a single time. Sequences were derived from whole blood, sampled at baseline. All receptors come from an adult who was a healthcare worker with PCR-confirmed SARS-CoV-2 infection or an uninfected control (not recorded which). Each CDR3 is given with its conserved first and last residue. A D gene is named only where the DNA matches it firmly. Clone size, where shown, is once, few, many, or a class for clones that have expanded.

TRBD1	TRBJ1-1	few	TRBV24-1	CATSDSDGQGTFF	TGTGCCACCAGTGATTCCGACGGACAGGGCACTTTCTTT
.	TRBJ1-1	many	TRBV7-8	CASSLGHSPGTEAFF	TGTGCCAGCAGCTTAGGGCACTCTCCTGGGACTGAAGCTTTCTTT
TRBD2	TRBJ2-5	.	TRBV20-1	CSARSGRGETQYF	TGCAGTGCTAGAAGCGGGAGAGGAGAGACCCAGTACTTC
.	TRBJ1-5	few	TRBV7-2	CASSSSGGAALGQPQHF	TGTGCCAGCAGCTCCTCCGGAGGGGCCGCCCTGGGTCAGCCCCAGCATTTT
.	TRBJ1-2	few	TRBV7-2	CASSASYGYTF	TGTGCCAGCAGCGCATCCTATGGCTACACCTTC
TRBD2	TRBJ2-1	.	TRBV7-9	CAAGLAAYNEQFF	TGTGCGGCAGGGCTAGCGGCTTACAATGAGCAGTTCTTC
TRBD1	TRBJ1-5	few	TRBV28	CASSFPGGQPQHF	TGTGCCAGCAGTTTCCCAGGGGGTCAGCCCCAGCATTTT
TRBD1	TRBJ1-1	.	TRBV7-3	CASSSHRGRTEAFF	TGTGCCAGCAGCTCCCACAGGGGGAGGACTGAAGCTTTCTTT
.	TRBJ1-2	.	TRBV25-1	CASSVLPGGYTF	TGTGCCAGCAGTGTATTACCGGGGGGCTACACCTTC
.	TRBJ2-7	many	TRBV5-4	CASRTDFNSYEQYF	TGTGCCAGCAGGACCGACTTTAACTCCTACGAGCAGTACTTC
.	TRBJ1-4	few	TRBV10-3	CAISAGGGNEKLFF	TGTGCCATCAGTGCGGGAGGGGGAAATGAAAAACTGTTTTTT
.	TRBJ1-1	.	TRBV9	CASSVAGDTEAFF	TGTGCCAGCAGCGTAGCCGGGGACACTGAAGCTTTCTTT
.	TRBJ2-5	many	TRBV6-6	CASSRSSQETQYF	TGTGCCAGCAGCCGGAGTTCCCAAGAGACCCAGTACTTC
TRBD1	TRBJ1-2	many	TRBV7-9	CASSFGQAYGYTF	TGTGCCAGCAGCTTCGGACAGGCCTATGGCTACACCTTC
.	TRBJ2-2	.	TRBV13	CASSFVRAGELFF	TGTGCCAGCAGCTTCGTGAGGGCCGGGGAGCTGTTTTTT
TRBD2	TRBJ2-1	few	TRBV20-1	CSARDHSGRVGDEQFF	TGCAGTGCTAGAGATCATAGCGGGAGGGTTGGCGATGAGCAGTTCTTC
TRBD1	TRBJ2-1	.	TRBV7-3	CASRPQGTLNNEQFF	TGTGCCAGCAGGCCACAGGGGACCTTGAACAATGAGCAGTTCTTC
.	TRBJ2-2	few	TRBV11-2	CASSSGAGVSSWAGELFF	TGTGCCAGCAGCTCAGGGGCGGGAGTGTCTAGTTGGGCCGGGGAGCTGTTTTTT
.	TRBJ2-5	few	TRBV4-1	CASSQGRVGETQYF	TGCGCCAGCAGCCAAGGCAGGGTTGGAGAGACCCAGTACTTC